This T cell receptor (beta chain) derives from a study of cytomegalovirus exposure and HLA in healthy donors. Study-wide points: Overall, approximately 180 TCR beta chains were annotated as cytomegalovirus-associated. TCR beta sequences reportedly predicted most subjects' HLA-A and HLA-B alleles accurately. Across donors, presence/absence analyses took sequencing depth to be roughly uniform.

Notes on this clone: What it binds is unknown.

The PCR contained 60 Vbeta and 13 Jbeta primers. Assay used: immunoSEQ multiplex PCR; TCRdb lists only in-frame clones, some missing. This table has some 130,000 clones, 65% to 80% appearing once. CDR3 length equals 16 residues. The V end was cut by 6 bases, the J end by 4 bases, with 22 bases between. CDR1 is SGHNT, CDR2 YYREEE, per germline (reference sequence). Sequences were obtained from PBMCs. The receptor's source is a male donor in good health and CMV-seropositive. This sequence joins TRBV5-4 and TRBJ2-5; maybe TRBD1 (6 bases). This CDR3 is CASKRERTGLGETQYF. As DNA, the CDR3 is TGTGCCAGCAAAAGAGAAAGAACAGGGCTGGGAGAGACCCAGTACTTC.